A selection of T cell receptor beta chains follows, all from one sample in a study of PD-L1 blockade in urothelial cancer. TCRdb keeps only in-frame clones here, not all; method: immunoSEQ multiplex PCR. The sample includes about 37,000 clones, under 90% of them seen just once. Source: PBMCs, taken around atezolizumab (anti-PD-L1) treatment. These receptor sequences come from a man in his sixties with urothelial cancer. The CDR3 runs from the conserved cysteine through the conserved F or W. A D gene is named only where the DNA matches it firmly. Clone size is not always given. Where it is, it says once, few, many or a class for expanded clones.

len | abundance | j_gene | d_gene | v_gene | CDR3aa | CDR3nt
19 | NA | TRBJ2-7 | NA | TRBV2 | CASSEIRGWATKLIYEQYF | TGTGCCAGCAGTGAGATTAGGGGGTGGGCGACAAAACTTATTTACGAGCAGTACTTC
15 | NA | TRBJ1-4 | NA | TRBV15 | CATSRIGGLDEKLFF | TGTGCCACCAGCAGAATCGGCGGGCTGGATGAAAAACTGTTTTTT
15 | NA | TRBJ2-7 | NA | TRBV21-1 | CASSKKGLADYEQYF | TGTGCCAGCAGCAAAAAAGGACTAGCAGACTACGAGCAGTACTTC
17 | NA | TRBJ2-1 | TRBD1 | TRBV27 | CASSFSAGDRGIDEQFF | TGTGCCAGCAGTTTCTCTGCAGGAGACAGGGGGATCGATGAGCAGTTCTTC
14 | NA | TRBJ1-4 | TRBD1 | TRBV5-4 | CASSNTGGGEKLFF | TGTGCCAGCAGCAATACAGGGGGCGGTGAAAAACTGTTTTTT
18 | few | TRBJ2-7 | TRBD1 | TRBV4-1 | CASSHRSIDRAVVYEQYF | TGCGCCAGCAGCCACCGCTCCATTGACAGGGCGGTAGTATACGAGCAGTACTTC
14 | NA | TRBJ1-1 | TRBD1 | TRBV10-3 | CAITRTGVDTEAFF | TGTGCCATCACCAGGACAGGGGTAGACACTGAAGCTTTCTTT
14 | NA | TRBJ2-2 | TRBD1 | TRBV6-1 | CASSRTGVTGELFF | TGTGCCAGCAGTCGGACAGGGGTCACCGGGGAGCTGTTTTTT
12 | NA | TRBJ2-7 | NA | TRBV6-1 | CASSEFVYEQYF | TGTGCCAGCAGTGAATTCGTCTACGAGCAGTACTTC
15 | NA | TRBJ2-1 | TRBD2 | TRBV6-9 | CASSGLAGGNNEQFF | TGTGCCAGCAGCGGACTAGCGGGGGGGAACAATGAGCAGTTCTTC
18 | NA | TRBJ1-3 | NA | TRBV7-6 | CASSLAVADPHSGNTIYF | TGTGCCAGCAGCTTAGCGGTAGCAGATCCCCACTCTGGAAACACCATATATTTT
15 | NA | TRBJ2-7 | NA | TRBV27 | CASRPRVSGAYEQYF | TGTGCCAGCAGACCACGGGTCTCGGGAGCCTACGAGCAGTACTTC
10 | NA | TRBJ1-2 | NA | TRBV6-6 | CACRALGYTF | TGTGCCTGCAGGGCTCTTGGCTACACCTTC
12 | NA | TRBJ2-7 | NA | TRBV28 | CASTGPSLEQYF | TGTGCCAGCACAGGGCCGTCCCTCGAGCAGTACTTC
15 | NA | TRBJ2-3 | TRBD1 | TRBV27 | CASSFVRGSTDTQYF | TGTGCCAGCAGTTTCGTCAGGGGGTCTACAGATACGCAGTATTTT
19 | NA | TRBJ2-1 | TRBD2 | TRBV4-2 | CASSQEWGTSGGLYNEQFF | TGTGCCAGCAGCCAAGAATGGGGGACTAGCGGGGGACTATACAATGAGCAGTTCTTC
14 | NA | TRBJ2-5 | TRBD2 | TRBV7-2 | CASSLARSGGSQYF | TGTGCCAGCAGCTTAGCTCGGTCCGGGGGGTCGCAGTACTTC
15 | NA | TRBJ1-1 | TRBD1 | TRBV19 | CASIDREGMNTEAFF | TGTGCCAGTATCGACAGGGAAGGTATGAACACTGAAGCTTTCTTT
15 | NA | TRBJ1-4 | NA | TRBV28 | CASSSTGRGDEKLFF | TGTGCCAGCAGCTCTACAGGGCGGGGGGACGAAAAACTGTTTTTT
17 | once | TRBJ2-6 | TRBD1 | TRBV28 | CASKSGGQPYGANVLTF | TGTGCCAGCAAGTCAGGGGGACAACCTTATGGGGCCAACGTCCTGACTTTC
15 | NA | TRBJ1-5 | NA | TRBV6-5 | CASSYSGSRNQPQHF | TGTGCCAGCAGTTACTCGGGCAGTCGCAATCAGCCCCAGCATTTT
13 | NA | TRBJ2-1 | NA | TRBV6-1 | CASFGNRDNEQFF | TGTGCCAGCTTCGGGAACCGCGACAATGAGCAGTTCTTC
16 | NA | TRBJ2-7 | NA | TRBV5-1 | CASSSEGQTFSYEQYF | TGCGCCAGCAGTTCAGAAGGACAGACCTTCTCCTACGAGCAGTACTTC
14 | NA | TRBJ2-3 | NA | TRBV2 | CASILGDTTDTQYF | TGTGCCAGCATCCTCGGGGACACCACAGATACGCAGTATTTT
13 | NA | TRBJ1-2 | NA | TRBV19 | CASSTNTGSGYTF | TGTGCCAGTAGTACCAACACAGGAAGTGGCTACACCTTC
15 | NA | TRBJ1-4 | TRBD1 | TRBV5-6 | CASSLTDRENEKLFF | TGTGCCAGCAGCTTGACGGACAGGGAGAATGAAAAACTGTTTTTT
14 | NA | TRBJ2-7 | TRBD1 | TRBV5-8 | CASNDDRGNYEQYF | TGTGCCAGCAACGATGACAGGGGGAATTACGAGCAGTACTTC
15 | NA | TRBJ1-6 | NA | TRBV9 | CASSDGRSGNSPLHF | TGTGCCAGCAGCGACGGTAGATCGGGTAATTCACCCCTCCACTTT
14 | NA | TRBJ1-5 | NA | TRBV19 | CASSLRQATGPQHF | TGTGCCAGTAGTCTAAGACAGGCCACGGGGCCCCAGCATTTT
13 | NA | TRBJ2-4 | NA | TRBV29-1 | CSVVLSAKNIQYF | TGCAGCGTTGTATTATCTGCCAAAAACATTCAGTACTTC
17 | NA | TRBJ2-7 | TRBD2 | TRBV7-2 | CASSLAGAGGRSGEQYF | TGTGCCAGCAGCTTAGCGGGGGCGGGGGGGCGGTCGGGGGAGCAGTACTTC
15 | NA | TRBJ1-2 | NA | TRBV28 | CASSTSSSGARGYTF | TGTGCCAGCAGTACCTCCTCGTCAGGGGCTCGCGGCTACACCTTC
16 | NA | TRBJ2-7 | TRBD2 | TRBV5-1 | CASSWGTSGGPGEQYF | TGCGCCAGCAGCTGGGGGACTAGCGGGGGCCCCGGGGAGCAGTACTTC
13 | NA | TRBJ1-1 | TRBD1 | TRBV30 | CAARQGSNTEAFF | TGTGCCGCCAGACAGGGATCGAACACTGAAGCTTTCTTT
12 | NA | TRBJ2-7 | NA | TRBV5-6 | CASSLGGTKQYF | TGTGCCAGCAGCTTGGGGGGGACAAAGCAGTACTTC
14 | NA | TRBJ1-5 | NA | TRBV2 | CASSRGRGNQPQHF | TGTGCCAGCAGCCGGGGGAGGGGTAATCAGCCCCAGCATTTT
14 | NA | TRBJ2-7 | NA | TRBV7-8 | CASSLTGVAYEQYF | TGTGCCAGCAGCTTAACCGGGGTGGCCTACGAGCAGTACTTC
15 | NA | TRBJ2-7 | NA | TRBV14 | CASSQDQGSSYEQYF | TGTGCCAGCAGCCAAGACCAAGGGAGCTCCTACGAGCAGTACTTC
13 | NA | TRBJ1-2 | NA | TRBV7-9 | CASSASNAVGYTF | TGTGCCAGTTCGGCCTCAAACGCGGTGGGCTACACCTTC
15 | NA | TRBJ1-4 | NA | TRBV2 | CASSELRAGDEKLFF | TGTGCCAGCAGTGAATTGCGGGCAGGGGATGAAAAACTGTTTTTT
16 | NA | TRBJ2-1 | NA | TRBV4-1 | CASSLQQLASYNEQFF | TGCGCCAGCAGCCTACAACAGCTAGCCTCCTACAATGAGCAGTTCTTC
15 | once | TRBJ2-3 | TRBD2 | TRBV7-2 | CASSGWLAGEDTQYF | TGTGCCAGCAGCGGATGGCTAGCGGGGGAGGATACGCAGTATTTT
16 | NA | TRBJ2-2 | TRBD1 | TRBV28 | CASSLGQGANTGELFF | TGTGCCAGCAGTTTAGGACAGGGGGCGAACACCGGGGAGCTGTTTTTT
13 | NA | TRBJ1-1 | NA | TRBV10-3 | CAINTGVDTEAFF | TGTGCCATCAACACGGGTGTGGACACTGAAGCTTTCTTT
16 | NA | TRBJ1-2 | TRBD1 | TRBV7-9 | CASSSTDRGQDYGYTF | TGTGCCAGCAGCTCGACTGACAGGGGGCAGGACTATGGCTACACCTTC
16 | NA | TRBJ1-5 | NA | TRBV2 | CASGEWNRALNQPQHF | TGTGCCAGCGGAGAGTGGAACAGGGCCTTAAATCAGCCCCAGCATTTT
15 | once | TRBJ2-1 | TRBD1 | TRBV6-1 | CASSEDRGSYNEQFF | TGTGCCAGCAGTGAAGACAGGGGTTCCTACAATGAGCAGTTCTTC
13 | NA | TRBJ2-1 | TRBD1 | TRBV2 | CASRQGLNNEQFF | TGTGCCAGCCGACAGGGCCTAAACAATGAGCAGTTCTTC
18 | NA | TRBJ2-3 | TRBD2 | TRBV7-2 | CASSLGTSGGVVTDTQYF | TGTGCCAGCAGCTTAGGGACTAGCGGGGGGGTAGTCACAGATACGCAGTATTTT
15 | NA | TRBJ1-2 | TRBD1 | TRBV19 | CASRPSTGEAYGYTF | TGTGCCAGTAGGCCCTCCACAGGGGAGGCCTATGGCTACACCTTC
15 | NA | TRBJ2-7 | NA | TRBV7-6 | CASSYGLGSSYEQYF | TGTGCCAGCAGTTACGGACTGGGGAGCTCCTACGAGCAGTACTTC
13 | NA | TRBJ2-5 | NA | TRBV27 | CASSNRRGETQYF | TGTGCCAGCAGTAACCGGCGGGGAGAGACCCAGTACTTC
14 | NA | TRBJ1-2 | NA | TRBV6-1 | CASSVGEGTGGYTF | TGTGCCAGCAGTGTGGGGGAGGGGACGGGAGGCTACACCTTC
13 | NA | TRBJ2-2 | NA | TRBV7-3 | CASSLYGTGELFF | TGTGCCAGCAGCCTCTACGGCACCGGGGAGCTGTTTTTT
12 | NA | TRBJ2-3 | NA | TRBV7-9 | CASSPNTDTQYF | TGTGCCAGCAGCCCAAACACAGATACGCAGTATTTT
15 | NA | TRBJ1-4 | TRBD1 | TRBV27 | CASSKQGATNEKLFF | TGTGCCAGCAGCAAACAGGGGGCAACTAATGAAAAACTGTTTTTT
17 | once | TRBJ1-5 | TRBD1 | TRBV19 | CASSIDGGTGSNQPQHF | TGTGCCAGTAGTATAGATGGTGGGACAGGAAGCAATCAGCCCCAGCATTTT
13 | few | TRBJ1-1 | NA | TRBV18 | CASSPEGGTEAFF | TGTGCCAGCTCACCTGAGGGTGGCACTGAAGCTTTCTTT
16 | NA | TRBJ2-3 | TRBD1 | TRBV7-2 | CASSSRRDSYTDTQYF | TGTGCCAGCAGCTCTCGACGGGACAGTTACACAGATACGCAGTATTTT
14 | few | TRBJ2-1 | NA | TRBV7-9 | CASSLDNSYNEQFF | TGTGCCAGCAGCTTAGACAACTCCTACAATGAGCAGTTCTTC